This entry concerns a single TCR beta chain. Its recognized antigen is unknown. No much larger clonotype is one base removed from it; base qualities were not supplied. In total, roughly 670 healthy bone marrow donors made up the cohort. At the time of sampling, all cohort members were nominally healthy, though unrecorded immune exposures were likely present. The donor tested CMV seropositive and was one of the 289 seropositive cohort members. A peripheral blood sample was collected from each donor, and TCR beta sequencing was performed on peripheral blood mononuclear cells. Genomic DNA extraction from the blood cell samples was performed with the Qiagen DNeasy Blood Extraction Kit. These data come from a study of cytomegalovirus exposure and HLA in healthy donors (dated by TCRdb to 2015 to 2018). Regarding the complete study: In an earlier analysis of several hundred of the donors, 276 Gb of sequence data and 100 million or so unique TCR beta sequences from roughly 200 million T cells were reported. In a later analysis, previously published TCR beta repertoires from 670 or so donors were re-analyzed and high-resolution HLA genotyping was added so that TCR occurrence patterns could be studied. Among the roughly 410 genotyped donors, around 79% belonged to the genetic ancestry cluster associated with self-reported Caucasian donors. HLA typing covered class I and class II loci at four-digit resolution. Every discovery cohort repertoire had been produced on one sequencing platform. Roughly 5 DR-DQ haplotypes were handled as single units for association and clustering because linkage in the cohort was strong. An earlier analysis of some 600 of the donors applied high-throughput TCR beta sequencing to assess whether each TCR beta V gene segment acted as functional or pseudogenic. To predict cytomegalovirus infection status, the study brought together high-throughput TCR immunosequencing, statistical association of individual TCRs with disease status, and machine learning. The number of typed donors differed by locus: roughly 629-640 for A, B, C, DRB1 and DQB1; some 540 for DQA1; some 610 for DPA1; and some 450 for DPB1. The study aimed to test whether signatures of past pathogen exposure could be identified by cataloging public T cell receptors. Donor age, sex, ethnicity and CMV serostatus were collected together with the repertoire data. Genome-wide SNP genotypes for about 65% of the 666 donors were used in a later genetic analysis, which treated that subset as a discovery cohort. The study used immunosequencing to profile the T cell repertoires of hundreds of subjects and linked those repertoires to cytomegalovirus serostatus. Besides the first cohort of 500 to 700 subjects, a separate validation cohort made up of over 100 different subjects was used. Across some 400 genotyped donors of the cohort, an average of about 250,000 unique TCR beta nucleotide sequences per donor were sequenced, and 15% to 20% of those sequences were non-productive. Rather than using new phenotypic data, the later analysis identified candidate immune exposures from TCR beta sequences and from how often those sequences occurred across donors. An early release that covered roughly 600 HLA-typed donors contained approximately 300 gigabases of sequencing data and 85 million to 100 million unique TCR sequences.

Findings and caveats that apply to the study as a whole: The classifier was reported to diagnose cytomegalovirus status with high specificity and sensitivity in both the original and validation cohorts. The authors suggested that the approach could potentially be generalized to other disease states and immunological phenotypes. In an earlier analysis of roughly 560 of the donors, most TCR beta V segments were observed in productive rearrangements about 87% or about 30% of the time, broadly matching IMGT annotations. For the cohort, immune exposure information was limited to CMV serostatus. Because some donors lacked HLA typing at each locus, the association tests relied only on the typed subset. In a later analysis, some 17,000 TCR beta sequences were associated with specific HLA alleles at a false discovery rate of 0.05. The presence/absence analyses assumed that sequencing depth was roughly uniform across donors, and that assumption may not be true. A cluster of highly shared sequence variants was judged likely to represent a technical artifact of the sequencing pipeline. Correlated functional status among segregating V segments might be attributable to linkage disequilibrium, but an unknown experimental factor could not be ruled out. Some IMGT-functional V segments, including TRBV6-2 and TRBV6-3, could not be distinguished by the 87-base-pair reads and were therefore excluded. In this cohort, only TCR beta chains were sequenced, and detectable features were limited by the absence of alpha or paired-chain data. A later genetic analysis associated a missense DCLRE1C variant with V-gene and J-gene trimming of TCR beta chains, and an independent cohort replicated the association. A later genetic analysis reported fewer N-insertions in productive TCRs among donors in an Asian-associated ancestry cluster than the approximately 700-donor mean. The earlier analysis of fewer than 750 of the donors excluded 15 to 20 rarely observed V segments, including chromosome 9 orphons, because counts were too low. A further reported finding was that TCR beta sequences accurately predicted the HLA-A and HLA-B alleles for most subjects in the first cohort. A total of 150 to 200 TCR beta chains were listed by the study as associated with cytomegalovirus. In a later analysis, HLA-associated TCR beta chains showed more clonal expansion and lower generation probabilities than non-associated chains that were equally common. Most TCR sequences were observed very rarely across donors, whereas some public TCRs were present in many individuals. When HLA alleles, especially DR and DQ, strongly co-occurred, TCR associations were difficult to assign to individual alleles. In vitro tests confirmed that a few of the cytomegalovirus-associated TCR beta chains recognize cytomegalovirus antigens. A later analysis reported that several top co-occurrence clusters appeared linked to parvovirus B19, influenza, CMV and Epstein-Barr virus. According to a later analysis, TCR association rates differed among HLA loci, with DRB1 alleles showing the most associated TCRs and HLA-C alleles showing the fewest. In a later analysis, most CMV-associated TCR beta chains were found to appear HLA-restricted, with HLA associations seemingly driven largely by CMV exposure.

Library preparation was by the immunoSEQ multiplex PCR assay. For the multiplex PCR, a mixture combining 60 forward primers for TCR Vbeta segments and 13 reverse primers for TCR Jbeta segments was used. A multiplex PCR assay on genomic DNA amplified the CDR3 region of rearranged TCR beta genes. The amplified TCR beta libraries were sequenced on the Illumina HiSeq System as 87-base-pair reads. As for the original processing: Across the 640 or so repertoires, a later analysis counted tens of millions of unique TCR beta chains, around 11 million of which were shared by at least two donors. Raw reads were error-corrected and collapsed into unique sequences by a nearest-neighbor algorithm in which closely related sequences were merged to remove PCR and sequencing errors. Alignment of CDR3 sequences to IMGT reference sequences was used to assign V, D and J gene segments. For a sequence to be retained, at least a six-nucleotide match to both a V gene segment and a J gene segment was required. A rearrangement was called productive if the CDR3 had no stop codons and remained in frame with V and J, and every other rearrangement was called non-productive. CDR3 was defined by IMGT convention, running from the second conserved V-encoded cysteine to the conserved J-encoded phenylalanine. In an earlier analysis of around 600 of the donors, sequences lacking an unambiguous match to a single V gene segment were excluded. In an earlier analysis of some 590 of the donors, V segments were called functional above 56.7% productive rearrangements and were called segregating when the between-donor standard deviation exceeded 5%. A statistical classification framework was built to diagnose cytomegalovirus status from the catalog of TCR beta chain sequences. In a later analysis, V and J genes were assigned by comparing TCR nucleotide sequences against IMGT/GENE-DB human TR gene sequences. A later analysis assigned CDR3 sequences and most-parsimonious VDJ recombination scenarios with the TCRdist pipeline. In a later analysis, every TCR beta chain was defined by the combination of its CDR3 amino acid sequence and its V-gene family, and reads without a unique V-gene family were dropped. In a later analysis, a few hundred highly shared, low-generation-probability nucleotide sequences were removed to address suspected cross-contamination and a sequencing artifact. In a later analysis, a clonal expansion index was calculated for each public chain from normalized within-repertoire ranks of inferred template counts. In a later analysis, generation probabilities were computed with a VDJ recombination model fitted to out-of-frame rearrangements, and the resulting probabilities were checked against IGoR. In a later analysis, TCR-TCR, TCR-HLA and TCR-CMV co-occurrence was scored with hypergeometric tests, and a repertoire-size bias correction was applied to TCR pairs. A later analysis estimated false discovery rates by permuting HLA or CMV assignments 20 times. In a later analysis, co-occurring TCRs were grouped with DBSCAN, and TCRdist sequence similarity was added when clustering was performed within HLA-allele-positive subsets. Repertoires with fewer than 30,000 or more than 120,000 public chains, plus five repertoires with anomalous nucleotide sharing, were excluded from co-occurrence clustering. TCRdb mirrors the immuneACCESS table, restricted to in-frame sequences. Some clones are absent from its copies; in checked studies, under half trace to an unresolved V gene, and the reason for the others is unknown. Clone size and the V and J calls come from that table; the DNA yielded D and trimming. Counted in this sample were about 190,000 clones; roughly 73% of them appeared once. The ten largest clones add up to over 2% of the sample.

The trim is 1 base for V and 0 bases for J, with a gap of 11 bases between the germline ends. The CDR3 numbers 15 residues from cysteine through phenylalanine. CDR3 DNA only is kept here, 45 bases in frame from base 1. The germline V gene provides CDR1 SGHRS and CDR2 YFSETQ. Rearrangement joined TRBV5-1 to TRBJ2-7; the D gene is perhaps TRBD2, on 5 matching bases. Sequencing was done on a sample of PBMCs. The clonotype originates from a woman in her 30s in good health and CMV-seropositive. The CDR3 is CASSLLTGSSYEQYF. The nucleotide sequence is given as TGCGCCAGCAGCTTGTTAACGGGGAGCTCCTACGAGCAGTACTTC.